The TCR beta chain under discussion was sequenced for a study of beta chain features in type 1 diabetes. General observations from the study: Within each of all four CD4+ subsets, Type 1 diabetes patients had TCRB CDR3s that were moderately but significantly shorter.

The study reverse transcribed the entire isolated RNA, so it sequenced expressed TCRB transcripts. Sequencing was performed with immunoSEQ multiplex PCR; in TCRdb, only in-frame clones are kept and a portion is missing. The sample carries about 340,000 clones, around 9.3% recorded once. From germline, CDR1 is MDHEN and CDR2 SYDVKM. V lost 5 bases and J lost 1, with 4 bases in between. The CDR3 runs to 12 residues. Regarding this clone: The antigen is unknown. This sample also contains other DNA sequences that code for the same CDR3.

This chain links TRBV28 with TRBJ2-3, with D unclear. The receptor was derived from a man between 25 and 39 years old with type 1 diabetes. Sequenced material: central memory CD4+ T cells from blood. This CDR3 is CASSGGTDTQYF. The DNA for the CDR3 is TGTGCCAGCAGTGGGGGCACAGATACGCAGTATTTT.